The T cell receptor beta chain under discussion was sequenced for a study of CXCR3-negative and CXCR3-positive naive CD8 T cells. The authors made the TRB cDNA libraries by 5' RACE using UMI labels. TCRdb reanalyzed the 5' RACE reads and collapses them to one entry per CDR3 protein, without DNA. This sample's table reports fewer than 95,000 distinct CDR3 sequences. The CDR3 spans 15 residues. The V gene's germline CDR1 is LGHDT and CDR2 YNNKEL (reference sequence). The sequencing sample was made of naive CXCR3- CD8+ T cells from blood. As to subset: CD45RO-CCR7+CD27+CD95- naive CD8+ T cells lacking CXCR3 (TNR3-). V is TRBV3-1 and J is TRBJ2-2; TCRdb lists TRBD2, though no DNA is available to test this call. The receptor comes from a human donor in good health. Some clones in this sample may be carry-over from other donors' samples. The CDR3 sequence: CASSQEVAGAGELFF.